One and the same sample provided the 29 T cell receptor beta chains below, sequenced in a study of blood T cell repertoires in COVID-19. Sequenced by immunoSEQ multiplex PCR; TCRdb stores in-frame clones only, minus some. The data hold 260,000 or so clones, with roughly four fifths observed a single time. Sequencing was performed on peripheral blood. Receptors were obtained from a woman aged 80 or over with COVID-19, enrolled during active disease.

This clone appeared a single time. This sequence joins TRBV10-3 and TRBJ1-1; maybe TRBD1 (6 bases). Germline CDR1 and CDR2: ENHRY and SYGVKD. V lost 2 bases and J 4 bases, leaving 20 bases between the germline ends. This CDR3 has 17 amino acids. The CDR3: CAISEAKPTGSGTEAFF. CDR3 DNA sequence: TGTGCCATCAGTGAGGCAAAGCCGACAGGCTCGGGCACTGAAGCTTTCTTT.

Here the CDR3 DNA reads TGTGCCAGCAGTTTGGGGGGGAGCGTCAACTACGAGCAGTACTTC. Translating gives CASSLGGSVNYEQYF. The chain employs TRBV28 and TRBJ2-7; TRBD2 aligns across 7 bases. Germline loops: CDR1 MDHEN, CDR2 SYDVKM. After removal of 3 bases from V and 3 bases from J, the junction contained 8 bases not matched to a gene. The CDR3 spans 15 residues.

Here the CDR3 reads CASSLGLAGDEGQETQYF. The CDR3 DNA follows: TGTGCCAGCAGCCTTGGACTAGCGGGAGATGAAGGACAAGAGACCCAGTACTTC. This chain joins TRBV3-1 (or the pseudogene TRBV3-2) and TRBJ2-5; TRBD2 matches at 13 bases. Germline V lookup: CDR1 LGHDT, CDR2 YNNKEL (reference sequence). J was trimmed by 2 bases and V by 4 bases; bases with no gene match: 10. This CDR3 is built from 18 residues.

The J gene is TRBJ1-4, the V gene TRBV5-1, with D perhaps TRBD1 (5 bases). Germline lookup yields CDR1 SGHRS and CDR2 YFSETQ. V was shortened by 3 bases and J by 12 bases, with 15 bases between the two germline ends. The CDR3 has 13 amino acids. This CDR3 is CASSSDTGQQLFF. DNA for the CDR3: TGCGCCAGCAGCTCCGACACAGGCCAACAACTGTTTTTT.

As for this clone: Other DNA variants within this sample encode the same CDR3. The V and J genes are TRBV11-2 and TRBJ2-5; 7 nucleotides line up with TRBD1. Germline V gives CDR1 SGHAT, CDR2 FQNNGV. Trimming removed 5 bases from V and 1 base from J; junction bases left unmatched: 4. The CDR3 length is 14 residues. The CDR3 DNA reads TGTGCCAGCAGCCGGGGACAGCTCCAAGAGACCCAGTACTTC. This sequence encodes CASSRGQLQETQYF. The complete variable domain, with remaining parts taken from reference TRBV11-2 and TRBJ2-5, reads EAGVAQSPRYKIIEKRQSVAFWCNPISGHATLYWYQQILGQGPKLLIQFQNNGVVDDSQLPKDRFSAERLKGVDSTLKIQPAKLEDSAVYLCASSRGQLQETQYFGPGTRLLVL.

The rearrangement links TRBV9 to TRBJ2-1; D not certain. V gave up 0 bases and J gave up 0 bases, with 10 bases separating them. Germline CDR1 SGDLS, CDR2 YYNGEE. The CDR3 totals 16 residues. The CDR3 here is CASSVGPGPSYNEQFF. The DNA for the CDR3 is TGTGCCAGCAGCGTAGGTCCAGGCCCCTCCTACAATGAGCAGTTCTTC.

This clone was found once. The chain has TRBV18 and TRBJ2-1; 14 bases align to TRBD2. The junction had 9 bases not matched to a gene; V was cut back by 6 bases and J by 14 bases. The CDR3 covers 14 residues. Germline loops: CDR1 KGHSH, CDR2 LQKENI. CDR3 region: CASSPGLAGVDKFF. CDR3 nucleotides: TGTGCCAGCTCGCCGGGACTAGCGGGAGTCGATAAGTTCTTC.

The V and J genes are TRBV5-6 and TRBJ1-2; D call uncertain. Deletions cut 1 base from V and 8 bases from J, with 9 bases between. Germline V gene data show CDR1 as SGHDT and CDR2 as YYEEEE. The CDR3 totals 12 residues. In DNA, the CDR3 is TGTGCCAGCAGCTTGTTGGACTGGGGCTACACCTTC. Encoded protein: CASSLLDWGYTF.

This clone has a handful of counts. In nucleotides, the CDR3 is TGTGCCAGCAGTCTGACAGGGACTAATGAAAAACTGTTTTTT. Protein sequence: CASSLTGTNEKLFF. The chain links TRBV2 to TRBJ1-4; TRBD1 agrees at 7 bases. J was trimmed by 2 bases and V by 5 bases; bases with no gene match: 2. CDR1 is SNHLY and CDR2 is FYNNEI in the germline V gene. This CDR3 contains 14 residues.

The chain is built from TRBV11-1 and TRBJ1-2, with unresolved D. The germline V and J ends were trimmed by 5 bases and 14 bases, with 18 bases remaining between them. The CDR3 has 12 amino acids. The germline V gene has CDR1 SGHAT and CDR2 FQDESV (reference sequence). The CDR3 loop reads CASSPDLRSYTF. Written as DNA, the CDR3 is TGTGCCAGCAGCCCCGACCTTCGGAGTTATACCTTC.

This clone was recorded a few times. V is TRBV29-1 and J is TRBJ2-2; 10 nucleotides line up with TRBD1. CDR3 length: 14 residues. CDR1 SQVTM and CDR2 ANQGSEA come from the germline V gene. V lost 6 bases and J lost 6; bases outside the gene matches: 7. The CDR3, as DNA: TGCAGCGTGACAGGGGGCGCGGTGTCCGGGGAGCTGTTTTTT. It is translated as CSVTGGAVSGELFF.

V is TRBV11-2 and J is TRBJ1-5, with 8 bases lining up with TRBD1. In germline, CDR1 is SGHAT, CDR2 FQNNGV. V lost 2 bases to trimming and J lost 4 bases; unmatched junction nucleotides: 16. This CDR3 comprises 19 residues. The CDR3 DNA sequence: TGTGCCAGCAGCTTAATCAGGACAGGGCCCTACTATGGGAATCAGCCCCAGCATTTT. Its translation is CASSLIRTGPYYGNQPQHF.

This rearrangement joins TRBV7-3 to TRBJ2-5; D is possibly TRBD2 (6 bases). The germline CDR1 and CDR2 sequences are SGHTA and FQGTGA. V dropped 1 base and J dropped 5 bases, with 14 bases sitting between them. This CDR3 contains 15 residues. The CDR3 coding sequence is TGTGCCAGCAGCTTAAACCCGGGAGAGCGGGAGACCCAGTACTTC. The encoded protein is CASSLNPGERETQYF. The full variable domain, with the rest looked up from reference TRBV7-3 and TRBJ2-5, is GAGVSQTPSNKVTEKGKYVELRCDPISGHTALYWYRQSLGQGPEFLIYFQGTGAADDSGLPNDRFFAVRPEGSVSTLKIQRTERGDSAVYLCASSLNPGERETQYFGPGTRLLVL.

This chain joins TRBV6-5 and TRBJ1-1; TRBD1 matches 8 bases. The germline V gene encodes CDR1 MNHEY and CDR2 SVGAGI. CDR3 length: 14 amino acids. Trimming at V came to 0 bases and at J to 11 bases, leaving 8 bases not matched to a gene. The CDR3 sequence is CASSYSLQGATAFF. DNA of the CDR3: TGTGCCAGCAGTTACTCCTTGCAGGGGGCGACGGCTTTCTTT.

V gene TRBV18 combines with J gene TRBJ2-7; 12 bases match TRBD2. After removal of 5 bases from V and 1 base from J, the junction contained 3 bases not matched to a gene. This CDR3 contains 15 residues. Germline V gives CDR1 KGHSH, CDR2 LQKENI. In DNA, the CDR3 is TGTGCCAGCTCAGTGACTAGCGGGAGTTCCTACGAGCAGTACTTC. The encoded protein is CASSVTSGSSYEQYF.

The genes are TRBV28 and TRBJ1-5; D ambiguous. V was pared by 6 bases and J by 3 bases, with 6 bases between. The CDR3 length is 12 residues. Germline values: CDR1 MDHEN, CDR2 SYDVKM. The CDR3 DNA is TGTGCCAGCAGCTCCCCCAATCAGCCCCAGCATTTT. This sequence encodes CASSSPNQPQHF.

The chain is built from TRBV7-2 and TRBJ2-3, with 8 bases aligning to TRBD2. This CDR3 comprises 16 residues. Germline V gene sequence: CDR1 SGHTA, CDR2 FQGNSA. V was pared by 5 bases and J by 1 base, with 8 bases of the junction left unmatched. The CDR3 nucleotides are TGTGCCAGCAGCCGCCTACTAGCGGCCGGCACAGATACGCAGTATTTT. It translates to CASSRLLAAGTDTQYF.

V is TRBV14 and J is TRBJ2-1; possibly TRBD2 for D (5 bases). CDR3 length: 15 residues. CDR1 SGHDN and CDR2 FVKESK come from the germline V gene. V was cut by 4 bases and J by 1 base, with 11 bases left in between. Here the CDR3 DNA reads TGTGCCAGCAGCCTCCCGGGATGGTCCTACAATGAGCAGTTCTTC. Translating gives CASSLPGWSYNEQFF.

This chain uses TRBV5-6 with TRBJ1-4; 9 positions agree with TRBD1. The V gene end was trimmed by 4 bases and the J gene end by 8 bases; junction bases not matched to a gene: 9. Germline CDR1 is SGHDT and CDR2 is YYEEEE. The CDR3 has 15 residues. CDR3 DNA: TGTGCCAGCAGCCCAGGGGACAGGGTGAAGGAAAAACTGTTTTTT. It yields the protein CASSPGDRVKEKLFF.

The rearrangement uses TRBV9 and TRBJ1-2; 7 bases align to TRBD1. Trimming cost V 3 bases and J 4 bases; bases outside gene matches: 6. There are 14 residues in the CDR3. Germline V lookup: CDR1 SGDLS, CDR2 YYNGEE. The CDR3: CASSARDSLYGYTF. In DNA, the CDR3 is TGTGCCAGCAGCGCTAGGGACAGCCTCTATGGCTACACCTTC.

V gene TRBV24-1 combines with J gene TRBJ2-2; D is perhaps TRBD2 (5 bases). Germline-derived CDR1 and CDR2 are KGHDR and SFDVKD. This CDR3 contains 13 residues. Between the trimmed V and J ends, which lost 8 bases and 1 base, there was a span of 7 bases. The CDR3 nucleotides are TGTGCCACCAACGGGAAGAACACCGGGGAGCTGTTTTTT. Translating gives CATNGKNTGELFF.

CDR3 DNA sequence: TGTGCCAGCAGTGGCGGGAGCCCGTACCAAGAGACCCAGTACTTC. Protein product: CASSGGSPYQETQYF. The genes are TRBV6-4 and TRBJ2-5; 7 positions match TRBD2. The CDR3 consists of 15 residues. Per the germline V gene, CDR1 is MRHNA and CDR2 is SNTAGT. Germline trimming cut 4 bases from V and 0 bases from J; bases unmatched to any gene: 5.

The chain couples TRBV4-1 to TRBJ1-1; 10 bases align to TRBD1. With 5 bases clipped from V and 1 base from J, the junction kept 4 bases outside the gene matches. Germline-derived CDR1 and CDR2 are MGHRA and YSYEKL. CDR3 length: 15 amino acids. The CDR3 sequence: CASSYGQGENTEAFF. CDR3 sequence (DNA): TGCGCCAGCAGCTACGGACAGGGGGAGAACACTGAAGCTTTCTTT.

The chain uses TRBV28 and TRBJ2-6; 10 nucleotides agree with TRBD2. Trimming removed 11 bases from V and 3 bases from J; junction bases left unmatched: 7. Per the germline V gene, CDR1 is MDHEN and CDR2 is SYDVKM. CDR3 length: 15 residues. Here the CDR3 DNA reads TGTGCCGGTCAGCGGGGGGGAGGTGGGGCCAACGTCCTGACTTTC. Its translation: CAGQRGGGGANVLTF.

The table lists this clone with a count of one. The CDR3 region has the DNA TGTGCCAGCAGCTCGGACTACACCTACGAGCAGTACTTC. It is translated as CASSSDYTYEQYF. V is TRBV7-2 and J is TRBJ2-7; tentative D call: TRBD2 (6 bases). The CDR3 contains 13 residues. Germline-derived CDR1 and CDR2 are SGHTA and FQGNSA. Trimming stripped 4 bases from V and 2 bases from J, with 9 bases between.

A remark on this clone: In the same sample, other DNA sequences code for this CDR3. The chain has TRBV5-1 and TRBJ2-1; TRBD2 agrees at 7 bases. CDR1 and CDR2 (germline): SGHRS, YFSETQ. V lost 2 bases, J lost 7 bases, and 0 bases stayed unmatched. The CDR3 contains 12 residues. The CDR3 region is CASSLAGNEQFF. CDR3 nucleotides: TGCGCCAGCAGCTTAGCGGGGAATGAGCAGTTCTTC.

The rearrangement links TRBV12-3 or TRBV12-4 to TRBJ1-1; D is possibly TRBD1 (6 bases). The CDR3 covers 12 residues. Trimming removed 6 bases from V and 8 bases from J, with 13 bases in between. In DNA, the CDR3 is TGTGCCAGCAGACTAGACAGGCACGAAGCTTTCTTT. Translated, it gives CASRLDRHEAFF.

This clone was found a few times. The CDR3 DNA follows: TGTGCCAGCAGCCCCGGGACAGGGAATTTGGAGACCCAGTACTTC. Encoded protein: CASSPGTGNLETQYF. V gene TRBV14 combines with J gene TRBJ2-5; TRBD1 matches at 9 bases. Germline CDR1 reads SGHDN; CDR2 reads FVKESK. The ends lost 4 bases at V and 5 bases at J; junction bases unmatched: 8. The CDR3 totals 15 residues.

The J gene is TRBJ1-1, the V gene TRBV18, with TRBD1 as a possible D gene (6 bases). The germline V gene encodes CDR1 KGHSH and CDR2 LQKENI. The CDR3 totals 14 residues. V was pared by 3 bases and J by 3 bases, with 11 bases between. CDR3 sequence: CASSPPRGYTEAFF. CDR3 nucleotide sequence: TGTGCCAGCTCACCCCCCAGGGGATACACTGAAGCTTTCTTT. The full variable domain, completed using reference TRBV18 and TRBJ1-1, is NAGVMQNPRHLVRRRGQEARLRCSPMKGHSHVYWYRQLPEEGLKFMVYLQKENIIDESGMPKERFSAEFPKEGPSILRIQQVVRGDSAAYFCASSPPRGYTEAFFGQGTRLTVV.